This section outlines one T cell receptor (beta chain) sequence together with its context. This sample stems from a study of blood T cell repertoires in COVID-19. The CDR3 consists of 15 residues. V lost 5 bases to trimming and J lost 8 bases, with 18 bases between them. Germline V lookup: CDR1 SGHTA, CDR2 FQGTGA. Original analysis: Amplified reference gene primers provided the basis for estimating nucleated cell counts. TCRdb's copy holds only in-frame clones and misses some; the assay was immunoSEQ multiplex PCR. V and J calls and clone size are given by that table; D and trimming were obtained from the DNA. The data hold roughly 13,000 clones, with 80% to 90% observed a single time.

The chain combines TRBV7-3 with TRBJ1-4; D might be TRBD1 (6 bases). The sequence came from a human donor in a cohort sampled during active COVID-19. The sample was peripheral blood. DNA for the CDR3: TGTGCCAGCAGCGCGGCAGGGGCCGTGGGGGAAAAACTGTTTTTT. Protein: CASSAAGAVGEKLFF.